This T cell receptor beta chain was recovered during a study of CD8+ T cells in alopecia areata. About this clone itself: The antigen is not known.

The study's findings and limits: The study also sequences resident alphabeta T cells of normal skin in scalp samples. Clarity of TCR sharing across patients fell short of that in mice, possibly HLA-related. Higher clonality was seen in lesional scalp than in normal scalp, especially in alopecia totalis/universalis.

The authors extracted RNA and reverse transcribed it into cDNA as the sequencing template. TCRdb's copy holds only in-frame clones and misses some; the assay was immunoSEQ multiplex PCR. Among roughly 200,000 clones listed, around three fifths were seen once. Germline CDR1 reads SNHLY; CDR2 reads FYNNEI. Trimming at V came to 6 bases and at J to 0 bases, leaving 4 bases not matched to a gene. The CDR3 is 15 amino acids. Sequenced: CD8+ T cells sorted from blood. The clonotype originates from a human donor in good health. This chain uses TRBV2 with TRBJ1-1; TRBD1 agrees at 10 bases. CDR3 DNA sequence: TGTGCCAGCAGCTGGGGACAGGGGCTGAACACTGAAGCTTTCTTT. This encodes CASSWGQGLNTEAFF.